The 26 T cell receptor beta chains reported below all come from one sample, sequenced in a study of T cells expressing NK-cell markers. TCRdb reprocessed the 5' RACE reads and reports one entry per CDR3 protein, with no DNA. The table counts over 250,000 distinct CDR3 sequences; roughly 4.2% lies in the top ten. Source material: blood T cells: a sorted CD56 or NKG2C T cell subset, CD4+ or CD8+ T cells, or bulk PBMC T cells (not recorded which). These receptors all come from a woman aged 18 to 75 in good health.

The chain carries TRBV5-1 and TRBJ2-5; the TCRdb call, TRBD1, lacks DNA for checking. This CDR3 region has 14 residues. Germline V gene sequence: CDR1 SGHRS, CDR2 YFSETQ. CDR3 residues: CASSLEGGGETQYF.

Here the CDR3 reads CASSARDYPPGELFF. The chain employs TRBV9 and TRBJ2-2; without DNA, the TCRdb call of TRBD2 cannot be checked. The CDR3 has 15 amino acids. Germline CDR1 SGDLS, CDR2 YYNGEE.

V gene TRBV5-1 combines with J gene TRBJ1-4; TCRdb's D gene call, TRBD1, goes unchecked for lack of DNA. The CDR3 spans 16 residues. Germline CDR1 reads SGHRS; CDR2 reads YFSETQ. The CDR3 reads CASSLGSTGIGEKLFF.

V is TRBV6-1 and J is TRBJ1-2; the D gene TCRdb calls, TRBD1, cannot be checked with no DNA. There are 14 residues in the CDR3. Per the germline V gene, CDR1 is MNHNS and CDR2 is SASEGT. This CDR3 reads CASSAGGGNYGYTF.

The CDR3 sequence is CASSRGDPGAYEQYF. The rearrangement uses TRBV5-1 and TRBJ2-7; no DNA is available, so the TRBD1 call from TCRdb remains unchecked. CDR3 length equals 15 residues. Germline values: CDR1 SGHRS, CDR2 YFSETQ.

V and J are TRBV18 and TRBJ2-5; TCRdb returns TRBD1, unconfirmable since there is no DNA. The CDR3 runs to 14 residues. Germline assignment: CDR1 KGHSH and CDR2 LQKENI. CDR3 protein: CASSVTGRRETQYF.

The V and J genes are TRBV28 and TRBJ2-7; absent DNA, TCRdb's TRBD2 call cannot be checked. The CDR3 is 14 amino acids. CDR1 is MDHEN and CDR2 is SYDVKM in the germline V gene. CDR3 loop: CASRLAGSVYEQYF.

The chain recombines TRBV5-5 with TRBJ2-5; the D call from TCRdb, TRBD1, cannot be confirmed without DNA. In germline, CDR1 is SGHKS, CDR2 YYEKEE (reference sequence). The CDR3 totals 12 residues. The CDR3: CASSVGQGAQYF.

The V and J genes are TRBV29-1 and TRBJ2-7; TCRdb returns TRBD2, unconfirmable since there is no DNA. Germline V lookup: CDR1 SQVTM, CDR2 ANQGSEA. CDR3 length: 13 amino acids. Here the CDR3 reads CSVVREGRVEQYF.

The chain is built from TRBV29-1 and TRBJ1-2. The CDR3 totals 12 residues. From germline, CDR1 is SQVTM and CDR2 ANQGSEA. The CDR3 protein is CSVDDWGYGYTF.

The V and J genes are TRBV20-1 and TRBJ1-1; absent DNA, TCRdb's TRBD1 call cannot be checked. This CDR3 contains 14 residues. The germline CDR1 and CDR2 sequences are DFQATT and SNEGSKA (reference sequence). The chain's CDR3 is CSARRTGVNTEAFF.

CDR3 sequence: CASSHSGTDTQYF. V is TRBV6-2 or TRBV6-3 and J is TRBJ2-3; TCRdb designates TRBD2, a call that cannot be tested without DNA. Looked up from germline, CDR1 is MNHEY and CDR2 is SVGEGT. The CDR3 is 13 residues long.

This chain links TRBV11-2 with TRBJ2-3. The CDR3 runs 12 residues. CDR1 is SGHAT, CDR2 FQNNGV, per germline. CDR3 region: CASGPITRAQYF.

The rearrangement links TRBV27 to TRBJ1-6; the TCRdb D gene call, TRBD1, has no DNA to confirm it. This CDR3 spans 15 amino acids. Germline CDR1 and CDR2: MNHEY and SMNVEV (reference sequence). CDR3 in amino acids: CASMAGQGNNSPLHF.

The V and J genes are TRBV7-2 and TRBJ1-6; TCRdb's assignment of TRBD1 cannot be checked, as there is no DNA. Germline CDR1 SGHTA, CDR2 FQGNSA. The CDR3 is 13 amino acids. The CDR3 here is CASSYLGGSPLHF.

The J gene is TRBJ2-7, the V gene TRBV18; the D gene TCRdb calls, TRBD1, cannot be checked with no DNA. Germline CDR1 reads KGHSH; CDR2 reads LQKENI. The CDR3 covers 14 residues. CDR3 residues: CASSMGQRTYEQYF.

The rearrangement links TRBV10-3 to TRBJ2-1; TCRdb designates TRBD2, a call that cannot be tested without DNA. The CDR3 consists of 14 residues. Per germline, CDR1 ENHRY and CDR2 SYGVKD. The CDR3: CAIRPSGGANEQFF.

The V call is TRBV9, the J call TRBJ2-1. The CDR3 has 14 residues. Germline V gene sequence: CDR1 SGDLS, CDR2 YYNGEE. The CDR3 is CASSSPRSYNEQFF.

The J gene is TRBJ1-5, the V gene TRBV20-1; the TCRdb call, TRBD1, lacks DNA for checking. The CDR3 covers 14 residues. CDR1 and CDR2 (germline): DFQATT, SNEGSKA (reference sequence). CDR3 amino acids: CSARVQGGTQPQHF.

The chain has TRBV6-2 or TRBV6-3 and TRBJ2-2; no DNA is available, so the TRBD1 call from TCRdb remains unchecked. The length of the CDR3 is 14 residues. Germline V lookup: CDR1 MNHEY, CDR2 SVGEGT. The CDR3: CASTKDSNTGELFF.

This CDR3 reads CSARGGQEKLFF. This chain uses TRBV20-1 with TRBJ1-4; the D call from TCRdb, TRBD1, cannot be confirmed without DNA. Germline assignment: CDR1 DFQATT and CDR2 SNEGSKA (reference sequence). The CDR3 loop spans 12 amino acids.

The V gene is TRBV28, the J gene TRBJ2-1. Germline CDR1 and CDR2: MDHEN and SYDVKM. The CDR3 consists of 15 residues. The CDR3 here is CASSSIGSSYNEQFF. The entire variable domain, with the rest obtained from reference TRBV28 and TRBJ2-1, is as follows: DVKVTQSSRYLVKRTGEKVFLECVQDMDHENMFWYRQDPGLGLRLIYFSYDVKMKEKGDIPEGYSVSREKKERFSLILESASTNQTSMYLCASSSIGSSYNEQFFGPGTRLTVL.

The chain recombines TRBV7-9 with TRBJ1-2; TCRdb reports TRBD1, a call that lacks DNA to check it against. CDR3 size: 15 residues. Germline V gives CDR1 SEHNR, CDR2 FQNEAQ (reference sequence). CDR3 amino acids: CASSSRWGRLGGYTF.

This chain's CDR3 is CASSQPGGETQYF. This chain joins TRBV4-3 and TRBJ2-5; TCRdb returns TRBD1, unconfirmable since there is no DNA. Per germline, CDR1 LGHNA and CDR2 YSLEER. The length of the CDR3 is 13 residues.

The chain carries TRBV5-5 and TRBJ1-3. The germline CDR1 and CDR2 sequences are SGHKS and YYEKEE (reference sequence). The CDR3 covers 15 residues. CDR3: CASSYDRRSGNTIYF.

The V and J genes are TRBV6-2 or TRBV6-3 and TRBJ1-2; TCRdb picks TRBD1, but there is no DNA to check that call. The CDR3 has 12 amino acids. The V gene's germline CDR1 is MNHEY and CDR2 SVGEGT. This chain's CDR3 is CASSRVNYGYTF.